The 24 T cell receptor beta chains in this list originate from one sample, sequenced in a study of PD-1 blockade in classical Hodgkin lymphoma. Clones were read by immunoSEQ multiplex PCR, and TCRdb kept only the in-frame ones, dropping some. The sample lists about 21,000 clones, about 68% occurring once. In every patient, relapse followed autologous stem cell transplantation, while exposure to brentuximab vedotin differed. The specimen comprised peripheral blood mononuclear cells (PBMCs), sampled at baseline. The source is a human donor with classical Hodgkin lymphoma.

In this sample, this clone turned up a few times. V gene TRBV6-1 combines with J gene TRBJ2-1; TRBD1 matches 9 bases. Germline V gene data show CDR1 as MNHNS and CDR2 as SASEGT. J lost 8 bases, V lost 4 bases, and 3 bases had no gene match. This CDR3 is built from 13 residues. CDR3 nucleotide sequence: TGTGCCAGCAGTGGGACAGGGGTTGATGAGCAGTTCTTC. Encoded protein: CASSGTGVDEQFF.

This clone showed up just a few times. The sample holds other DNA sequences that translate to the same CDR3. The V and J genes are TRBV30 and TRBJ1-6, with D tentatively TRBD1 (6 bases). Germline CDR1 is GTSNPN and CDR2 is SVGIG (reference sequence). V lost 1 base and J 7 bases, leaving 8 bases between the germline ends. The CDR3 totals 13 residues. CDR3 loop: CAWSATGNSPLHF. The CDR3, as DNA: TGTGCCTGGAGTGCAACAGGGAATTCACCCCTCCACTTT.

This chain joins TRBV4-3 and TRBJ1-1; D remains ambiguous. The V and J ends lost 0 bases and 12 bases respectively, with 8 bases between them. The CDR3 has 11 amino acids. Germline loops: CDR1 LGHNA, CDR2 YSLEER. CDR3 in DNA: TGCGCCAGCAGCCAAGAGAGAAAGACTTTCTTT. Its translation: CASSQERKTFF.

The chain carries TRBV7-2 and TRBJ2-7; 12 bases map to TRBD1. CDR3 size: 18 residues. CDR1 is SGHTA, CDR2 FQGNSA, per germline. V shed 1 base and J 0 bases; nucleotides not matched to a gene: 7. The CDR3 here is CASSLDGTGGFSSYEQYF. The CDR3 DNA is TGTGCCAGCAGCTTAGACGGGACAGGGGGCTTTAGCTCCTACGAGCAGTACTTC. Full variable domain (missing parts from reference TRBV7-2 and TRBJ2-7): GAGVSQSPSNKVTEKGKDVELRCDPISGHTALYWYRQSLGQGLEFLIYFQGNSAPDKSGLPSDRFSAERTGGSVSTLTIQRTQQEDSAVYLCASSLDGTGGFSSYEQYFGPGTRLTVT.

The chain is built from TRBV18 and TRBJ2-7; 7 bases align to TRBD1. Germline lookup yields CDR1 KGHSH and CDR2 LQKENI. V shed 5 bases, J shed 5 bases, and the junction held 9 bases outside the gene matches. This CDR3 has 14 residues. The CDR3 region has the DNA TGTGCCAGCTCAACGAGACAGGGAATAGACGAGCAGTACTTC. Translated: CASSTRQGIDEQYF.

This CDR3 is CASSLDYAVNTEAFF. Written as DNA, the CDR3 is TGTGCCAGCAGCTTAGATTACGCGGTGAACACTGAAGCTTTCTTT. The chain joins TRBV11-2 to TRBJ1-1; D gene uncertain. Trimming cost V 0 bases and J 0 bases, with 8 bases left between them. The CDR3 consists of 15 residues. CDR1 is SGHAT and CDR2 is FQNNGV in the germline V gene.

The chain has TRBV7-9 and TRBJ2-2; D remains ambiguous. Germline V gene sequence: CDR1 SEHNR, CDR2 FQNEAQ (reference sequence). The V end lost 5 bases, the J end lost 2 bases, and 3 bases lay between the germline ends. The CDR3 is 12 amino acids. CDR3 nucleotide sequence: TGTGCCAGCAGCACAAACACCGGGGAGCTGTTTTTT. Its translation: CASSTNTGELFF.

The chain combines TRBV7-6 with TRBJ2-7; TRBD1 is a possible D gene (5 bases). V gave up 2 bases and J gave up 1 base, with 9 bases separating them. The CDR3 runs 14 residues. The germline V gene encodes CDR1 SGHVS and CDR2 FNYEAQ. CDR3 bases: TGTGCCAGCAGCTTACAAGGGGAATCCTACGAGCAGTACTTC. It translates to CASSLQGESYEQYF. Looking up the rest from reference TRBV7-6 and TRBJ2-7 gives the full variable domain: GAGVSQSPRYKVTKRGQDVALRCDPISGHVSLYWYRQALGQGPEFLTYFNYEAQQDKSGLPNDRFSAERPEGSISTLTIQRTEQRDSAMYRCASSLQGESYEQYFGPGTRLTVT.

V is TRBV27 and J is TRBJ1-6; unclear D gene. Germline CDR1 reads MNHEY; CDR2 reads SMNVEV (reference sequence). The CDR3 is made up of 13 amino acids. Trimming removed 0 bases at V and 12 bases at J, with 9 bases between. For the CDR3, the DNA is TGTGCCAGCAGTTTATCAACCTTTAGACCCCTCCACTTT. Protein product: CASSLSTFRPLHF.

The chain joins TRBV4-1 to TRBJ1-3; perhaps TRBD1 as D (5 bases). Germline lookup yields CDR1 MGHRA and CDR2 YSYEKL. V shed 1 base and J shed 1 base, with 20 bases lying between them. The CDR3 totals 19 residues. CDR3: CASSQGGLIRGSSGNTIYF. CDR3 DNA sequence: TGCGCCAGCAGCCAAGGCGGATTGATCCGGGGGAGTTCTGGAAACACCATATATTTT.

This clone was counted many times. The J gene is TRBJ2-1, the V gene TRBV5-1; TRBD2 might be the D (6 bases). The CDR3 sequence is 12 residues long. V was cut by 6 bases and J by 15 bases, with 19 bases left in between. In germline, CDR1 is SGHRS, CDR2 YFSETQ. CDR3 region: CASTSGALNLFF. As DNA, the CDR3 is TGCGCCAGCACCTCGGGAGCACTAAATTTGTTCTTC. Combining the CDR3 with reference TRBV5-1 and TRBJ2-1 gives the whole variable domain KAGVTQTPRYLIKTRGQQVTLSCSPISGHRSVSWYQQTPGQGLQFLFEYFSETQRNKGNFPGRFSGRQFSNSRSEMNVSTLELGDSALYLCASTSGALNLFFGPGTRLTVL.

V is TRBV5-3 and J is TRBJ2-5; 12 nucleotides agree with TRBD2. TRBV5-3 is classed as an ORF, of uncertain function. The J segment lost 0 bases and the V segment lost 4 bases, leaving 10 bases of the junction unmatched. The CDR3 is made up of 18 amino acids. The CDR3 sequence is CARSQRTLAGGYQETQYF. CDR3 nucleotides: TGTGCCAGAAGCCAACGTACACTAGCGGGGGGCTACCAAGAGACCCAGTACTTC.

The CDR3: CATSRVGQGNEQFF. In DNA form, the CDR3 reads TGTGCCACCAGCAGAGTCGGACAGGGGAATGAGCAGTTCTTC. The chain uses TRBV15 and TRBJ2-1, with TRBD1 matching 9 bases. The CDR3 runs 14 residues. Germline CDR1 reads LNHNV; CDR2 reads YYDKDF (reference sequence). After removal of 1 base from V and 7 bases from J, the junction contained 2 bases not matched to a gene.

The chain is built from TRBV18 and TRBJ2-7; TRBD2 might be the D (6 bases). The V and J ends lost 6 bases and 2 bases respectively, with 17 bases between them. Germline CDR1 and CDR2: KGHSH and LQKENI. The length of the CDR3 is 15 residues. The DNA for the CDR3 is TGTGCCAGCTCCCCCCGGGTTAGCGGTACCTACGAGCAGTACTTC. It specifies CASSPRVSGTYEQYF. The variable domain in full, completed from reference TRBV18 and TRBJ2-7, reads NAGVMQNPRHLVRRRGQEARLRCSPMKGHSHVYWYRQLPEEGLKFMVYLQKENIIDESGMPKERFSAEFPKEGPSILRIQQVVRGDSAAYFCASSPRVSGTYEQYFGPGTRLTVT.

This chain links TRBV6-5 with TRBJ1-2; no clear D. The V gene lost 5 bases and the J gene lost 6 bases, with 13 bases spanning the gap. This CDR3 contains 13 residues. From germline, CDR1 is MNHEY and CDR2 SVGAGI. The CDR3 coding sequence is TGTGCCAGCAGTCAAAGGGTAGAAGATGGCTACACCTTC. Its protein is CASSQRVEDGYTF.

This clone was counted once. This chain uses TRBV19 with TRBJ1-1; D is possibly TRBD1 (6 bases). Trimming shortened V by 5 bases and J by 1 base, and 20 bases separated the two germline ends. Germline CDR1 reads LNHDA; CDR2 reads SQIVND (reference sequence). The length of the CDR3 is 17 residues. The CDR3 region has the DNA TGTGCCAGTAGTCGCCGACGGGGGCTCGACGGGAACACTGAAGCTTTCTTT. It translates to CASSRRRGLDGNTEAFF.

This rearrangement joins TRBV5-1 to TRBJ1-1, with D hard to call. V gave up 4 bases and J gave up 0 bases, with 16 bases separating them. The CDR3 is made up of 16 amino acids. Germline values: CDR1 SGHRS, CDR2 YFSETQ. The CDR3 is CASSAGITGLNTEAFF. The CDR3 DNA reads TGCGCCAGCAGCGCGGGAATTACTGGGCTGAACACTGAAGCTTTCTTT.

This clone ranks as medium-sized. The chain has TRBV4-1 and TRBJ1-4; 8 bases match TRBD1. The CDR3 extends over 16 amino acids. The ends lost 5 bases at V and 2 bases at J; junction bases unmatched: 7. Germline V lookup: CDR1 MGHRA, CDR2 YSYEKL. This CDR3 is CASSLPGGFTNEKLFF. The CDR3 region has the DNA TGCGCCAGCAGCTTACCAGGGGGCTTCACTAATGAAAAACTGTTTTTT.

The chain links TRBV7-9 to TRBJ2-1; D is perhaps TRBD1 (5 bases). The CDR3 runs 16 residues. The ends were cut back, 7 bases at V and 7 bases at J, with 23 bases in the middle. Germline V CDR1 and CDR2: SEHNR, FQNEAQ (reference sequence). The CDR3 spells CASTLSGYSLGNEQFF. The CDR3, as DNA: TGTGCCAGCACCCTCTCAGGGTATAGTTTGGGGAATGAGCAGTTCTTC.

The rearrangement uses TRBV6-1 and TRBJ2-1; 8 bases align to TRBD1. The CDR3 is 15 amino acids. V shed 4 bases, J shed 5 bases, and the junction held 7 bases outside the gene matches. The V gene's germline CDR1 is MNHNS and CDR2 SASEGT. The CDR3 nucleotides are TGTGCCAGCAGTGTCAGGGGGCTTTGGGACAATGAGCAGTTCTTC. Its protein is CASSVRGLWDNEQFF.

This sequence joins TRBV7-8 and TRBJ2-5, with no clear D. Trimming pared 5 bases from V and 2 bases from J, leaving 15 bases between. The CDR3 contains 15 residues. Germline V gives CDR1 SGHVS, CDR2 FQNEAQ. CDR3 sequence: CASSVLTRTQETQYF. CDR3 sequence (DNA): TGTGCCAGCAGCGTCCTGACGCGTACACAAGAGACCCAGTACTTC.

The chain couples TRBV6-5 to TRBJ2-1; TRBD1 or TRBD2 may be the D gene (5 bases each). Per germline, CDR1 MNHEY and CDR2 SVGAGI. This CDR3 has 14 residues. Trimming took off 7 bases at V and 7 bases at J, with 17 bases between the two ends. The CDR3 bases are TGTGCCAGCACCCCCAGCTGGGGGTCGAATGAGCAGTTCTTC. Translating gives CASTPSWGSNEQFF.

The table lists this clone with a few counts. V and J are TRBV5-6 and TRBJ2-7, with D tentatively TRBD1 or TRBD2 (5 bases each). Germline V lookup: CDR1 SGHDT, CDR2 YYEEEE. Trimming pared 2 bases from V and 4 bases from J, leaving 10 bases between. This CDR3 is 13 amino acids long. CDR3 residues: CASSFGTAYEQYF. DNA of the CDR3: TGTGCCAGCAGCTTCGGGACGGCTTACGAGCAGTACTTC.

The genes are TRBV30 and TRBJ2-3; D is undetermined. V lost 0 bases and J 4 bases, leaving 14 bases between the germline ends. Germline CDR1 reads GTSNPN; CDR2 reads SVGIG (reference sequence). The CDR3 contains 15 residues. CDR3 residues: CAWSVGNLGPDTQYF. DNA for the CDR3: TGTGCCTGGAGTGTTGGGAATCTGGGCCCAGATACGCAGTATTTT.